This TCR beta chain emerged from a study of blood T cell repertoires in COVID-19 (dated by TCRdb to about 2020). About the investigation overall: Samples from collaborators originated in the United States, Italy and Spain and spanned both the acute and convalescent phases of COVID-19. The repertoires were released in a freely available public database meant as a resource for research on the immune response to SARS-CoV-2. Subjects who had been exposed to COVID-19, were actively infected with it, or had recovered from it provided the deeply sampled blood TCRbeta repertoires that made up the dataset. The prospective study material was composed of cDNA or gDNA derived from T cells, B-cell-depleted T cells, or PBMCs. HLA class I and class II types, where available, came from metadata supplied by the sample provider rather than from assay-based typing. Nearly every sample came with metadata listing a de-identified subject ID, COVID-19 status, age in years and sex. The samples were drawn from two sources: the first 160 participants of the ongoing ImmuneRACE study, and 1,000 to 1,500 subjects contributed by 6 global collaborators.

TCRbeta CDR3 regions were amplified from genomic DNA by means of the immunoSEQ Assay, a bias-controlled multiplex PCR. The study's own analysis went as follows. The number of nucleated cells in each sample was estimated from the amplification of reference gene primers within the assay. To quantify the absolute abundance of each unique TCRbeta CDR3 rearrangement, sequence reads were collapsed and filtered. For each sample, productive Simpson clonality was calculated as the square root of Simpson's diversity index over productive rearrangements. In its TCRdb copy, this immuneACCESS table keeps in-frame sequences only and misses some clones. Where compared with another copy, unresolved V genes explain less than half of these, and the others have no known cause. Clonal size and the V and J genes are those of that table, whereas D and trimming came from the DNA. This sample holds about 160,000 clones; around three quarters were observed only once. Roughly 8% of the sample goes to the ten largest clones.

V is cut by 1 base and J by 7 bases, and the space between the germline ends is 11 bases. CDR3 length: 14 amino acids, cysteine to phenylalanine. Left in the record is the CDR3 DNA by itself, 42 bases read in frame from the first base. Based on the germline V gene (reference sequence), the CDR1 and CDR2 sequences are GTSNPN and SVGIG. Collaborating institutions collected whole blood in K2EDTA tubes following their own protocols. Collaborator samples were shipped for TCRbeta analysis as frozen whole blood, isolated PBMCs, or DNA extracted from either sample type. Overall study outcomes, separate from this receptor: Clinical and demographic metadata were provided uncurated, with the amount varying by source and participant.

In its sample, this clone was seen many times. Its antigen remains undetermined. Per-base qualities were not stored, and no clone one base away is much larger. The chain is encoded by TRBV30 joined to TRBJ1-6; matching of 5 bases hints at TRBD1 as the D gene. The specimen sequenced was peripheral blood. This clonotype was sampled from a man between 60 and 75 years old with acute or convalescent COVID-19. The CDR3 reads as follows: CAWSDSQGNSPLHF. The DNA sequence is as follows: TGTGCCTGGAGTGATTCGCAGGGAAATTCACCCCTCCACTTT.